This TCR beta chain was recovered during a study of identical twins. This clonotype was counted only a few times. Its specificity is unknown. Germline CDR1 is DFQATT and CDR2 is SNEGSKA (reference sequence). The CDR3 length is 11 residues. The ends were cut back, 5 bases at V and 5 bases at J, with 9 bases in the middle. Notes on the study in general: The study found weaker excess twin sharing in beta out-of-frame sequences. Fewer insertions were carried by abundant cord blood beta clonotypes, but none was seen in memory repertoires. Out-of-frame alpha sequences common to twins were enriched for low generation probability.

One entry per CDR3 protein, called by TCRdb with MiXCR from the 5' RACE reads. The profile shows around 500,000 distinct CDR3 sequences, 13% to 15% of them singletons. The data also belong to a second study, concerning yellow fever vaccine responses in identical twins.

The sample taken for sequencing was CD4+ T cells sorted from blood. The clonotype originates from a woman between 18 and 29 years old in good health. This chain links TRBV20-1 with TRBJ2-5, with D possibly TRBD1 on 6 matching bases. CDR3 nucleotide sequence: TGCAGTGCTTCAGGGGAGGAGACCCAGTACTTC. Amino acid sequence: CSASGEETQYF.